This T cell receptor beta chain was sequenced during a study of T cells in Graves' hyperthyroidism and ophthalmopathy (dated by TCRdb to between 2018 and 2020). The study in broad terms: Peripheral blood samples were taken at the time of initial diagnosis, prior to any treatment. To identify TCR V-J signatures that set the groups apart, the researchers used a discovery cohort of about a hundred patients, made up of about 44 with Graves' ophthalmopathy and 57 with stable Graves' hyperthyroidism. An independent validation cohort of under 20 hyperthyroidism patients and 17 patients who later progressed to ophthalmopathy tested prospective prediction of ophthalmopathy. For training and testing, the approximately 92 patients in the discovery cohort were randomly divided in a 7:3 ratio. In six Graves' hyperthyroidism patients, the study also compared T-cell repertoires from thyroid tissue with T-cell repertoires from blood. After sampling, hyperthyroidism patients received methimazole starting at 30 mg daily, and ophthalmopathy patients received high-dose intravenous methylprednisolone. The paper reports TCR Vbeta CDR3 sequencing of approximately 140 peripheral blood samples: 40 to 45 ophthalmopathy, under 80 hyperthyroidism and around 17 progressor patients. General study outcomes and caveats: Most expanded thyroid clonotypes (frequency above 0.001) were also detected in blood, a finding suggesting that blood repertoires may reflect thyroid immune responses. In validation, the model predicted progression to ophthalmopathy a median of approximately 6.6 months before onset, with approximately 71% sensitivity and roughly 79% specificity. Sample size was not statistically predetermined, and investigators were not blinded to group allocation. In cross-validation, a model built on a 13 V-J signature told ophthalmopathy apart from stable hyperthyroidism with approximately 90% sensitivity and about 81% specificity, and in testing the same model reached 80%/75%.

The TCR beta CDR3 regions were amplified from RNA transcripts. The TCR CDR3 was subjected to a first round of RT-PCR using the HTBI primer set and the Qiagen OneStep RT-PCR kit. The libraries were constructed in a second round of multiplex PCR and then size-selected and purified. Paired-end sequencing of the libraries was performed with 100 bp reads on an Illumina HiSeq2000. The paper's data handling went like this. SOAPnuke was used to process the raw data, removing reads that contained adapters or uncalled bases, had a mean Phred below 15, or lacked an exact match to the constant primer or identifier. COPE v1.2.5 was used to merge high-quality paired reads, and clonotypes were defined as unique nucleotide sequences. Clonotypes were aligned to IMGT TRBV, TRBD and TRBJ reference segments using MiTCR v1.1. Only V-J combinations with frequency above 0.0001, covering about 99% of repertoires, were analysed. The TCS score was defined as F50 (clonal expansion) divided by E x V (chaos), with BLOSUM62-based TCRdist calculated between CDR3 peptides within each V-J. Welch's t-statistics and random forest reduced just over 500 V-J features to about 13, which were used in a naive Bayes classifier (R e1071). TCRdb reworked the public reads: Q25 trimming with fastp, MiXCR clone assembly, productive beta chains retained. Each CDR3 protein gets just one entry, which takes the most common genes and DNA from the rows behind it. The V and J calls reflect TCRdb's pipeline rather than the authors' work. This sample has 500,000 or so distinct CDR3 sequences in its table, and roughly 17% of those were observed once. The ten top clones hold roughly 15% of the sample.

This clonotype was seen a few times. Its antigen specificity is not known. Base qualities are not at hand, and no much larger clone is one base apart. Ophthalmopathy patients had moderately to severely active disease, Clinical Activity Score of at least 3, NOSPECS grade of at least 4, and duration under 3 months. The study excluded patients with uncontrolled infections, other autoimmune diseases, pregnancy or lactation. Diagnoses were based on clinical symptoms, serum thyroxine and TRAb, thyroid ultrasound and orbital computed tomography. PBMCs were isolated from roughly 10 ml of fresh peripheral blood by Ficoll-Paque density gradient centrifugation. Total RNA was extracted using Trizol reagent, and RNA quality was assessed on an Agilent 2100 Bioanalyzer. What was sequenced was blood. This TCR came from a woman aged 18-29 years with Graves' ophthalmopathy.

Here the CDR3 is given as CASSFLTTGTYEAFF. The DNA sequence is TGTGCCAGCAGCTTCCTAACTACCGGGACCTATGAAGCTTTCTTT. The sequence joins TRBV5-6 to TRBJ1-1, with TRBD1 as a weak D call on 5 bases. From the germline V gene, CDR1 is SGHDT and CDR2 is YYEEEE. The CDR3 covers 15 residues, taking in both the cysteine and the phenylalanine. Only the CDR3 DNA stays, 45 bases, in frame from base 1. The germline ends are 18 bases apart after V is trimmed by 2 bases and J by 7 bases.